This T cell receptor (beta chain) was obtained from a study of T cell clonotyping in hematopoietic cell transplantation. CDR3 length equals 13 residues. V dropped 3 bases and J dropped 2 bases, with 6 bases sitting between them. CDR1 is SGHTA and CDR2 is FQGNSA in the germline V gene. Samples: about 28 days before transplant, then days 30, 100 and 180 after. Points on this clone: No antigen is known for it.

Study-wide results and limits: At the given depth, recipient repertoires were over 97% de novo clonotypes. Recipient TCR diversity dropped after transplant; expanded clonotypes rose from day 30 to 180.

Libraries were prepared by immunoSEQ multiplex PCR; TCRdb keeps only in-frame clonotypes and omits some of them. The sample gives about 8,700 clones, roughly nine tenths of which show up once; over 30% is in the top ten. The chain carries TRBV7-2 and TRBJ2-3, with a tentative D call TRBD1 (6 bases). The receptor comes from a human patient who had an allogeneic stem cell transplant, so the T cells may come from the graft donor. The donor label of this sample is uncertain. Some clones in this sample may be carry-over from other donors' samples. This sample comprised PBMCs, obtained 180 days after allogeneic stem cell transplant. CDR3 in amino acids: CASSLGATDTQYF. As DNA, the CDR3 is TGTGCCAGCAGCTTGGGGGCCACAGATACGCAGTATTTT.